Below are 14 T cell receptor beta chains sequenced from a single sample in a study of PD-1 blockade in classical Hodgkin lymphoma. The method was immunoSEQ multiplex PCR; TCRdb's version includes in-frame clones alone and lacks a portion of them. Here the sample spans 46,000 or so clones, around 80% being singletons. Indicated time point: cycle 4 day 1 (C4D1), after 6 weeks of nivolumab. Every patient had relapsed following autologous stem cell transplantation, and cohorts differed in brentuximab vedotin exposure. The specimen comprised peripheral blood mononuclear cells (PBMCs), sampled before the fourth cycle of nivolumab. These receptors all stem from a human donor with classical Hodgkin lymphoma.

The J gene is TRBJ1-5, the V gene TRBV7-8; D is possibly TRBD1 (5 bases). V was pared by 0 bases and J by 5 bases, with 23 bases between. Germline values: CDR1 SGHVS, CDR2 FQNEAQ. This CDR3 is 19 amino acids long. In nucleotides, the CDR3 is TGTGCCAGCAGCTTAGCCTCCACCTTCGACAGTTCTCAGCATCAGCCCCAGCATTTT. Its protein product is CASSLASTFDSSQHQPQHF.

J is TRBJ1-2 and V is TRBV30; D is possibly TRBD1 (5 bases). Between the trimmed V and J ends, which lost 5 bases and 0 bases, there was a span of 10 bases. The germline V gene has CDR1 GTSNPN and CDR2 SVGIG (reference sequence). The CDR3 runs 13 residues. CDR3 in amino acids: CAWDRISNYGYTF. The CDR3 region has the DNA TGTGCCTGGGACAGAATTTCTAACTATGGCTACACCTTC.

This chain uses TRBV9 with TRBJ2-1, with TRBD2 matching 10 bases. V lost 6 bases and J lost 6; bases outside the gene matches: 9. The CDR3 contains 15 residues. Looked up from germline, CDR1 is SGDLS and CDR2 is YYNGEE. The CDR3 region has the DNA TGTGCCAGCAACTTAGCGGGGGGTCGGTTCAATGAGCAGTTCTTC. Amino acid sequence: CASNLAGGRFNEQFF.

The chain is built from TRBV6-5 and TRBJ1-2; D is uncertain. In germline, CDR1 is MNHEY, CDR2 SVGAGI. The CDR3 contains 16 residues. Deletions cut 0 bases from V and 1 base from J, with 12 bases between. CDR3 bases: TGTGCCAGCAGTTACTCGTATGCAGGACTTAACTATGGCTACACCTTC. This gives the protein CASSYSYAGLNYGYTF.

The chain couples TRBV2 to TRBJ2-5; 8 nucleotides agree with TRBD2. Trimming at V came to 11 bases and at J to 0 bases, leaving 5 bases not matched to a gene. The CDR3 consists of 13 residues. Germline lookup yields CDR1 SNHLY and CDR2 FYNNEI. CDR3 sequence reads: CAGGAGDQETQYF. CDR3 coding DNA: TGTGCCGGCGGAGCGGGGGACCAAGAGACCCAGTACTTC.

This rearrangement joins TRBV19 to TRBJ1-2; TRBD1 might be the D (5 bases). Per germline, CDR1 LNHDA and CDR2 SQIVND (reference sequence). The CDR3 has 14 residues. The germline V and J ends were trimmed by 7 bases and 1 base, with 13 bases remaining between them. CDR3 loop: CASMQRGDNYGYTF. The CDR3 DNA is TGTGCCAGTATGCAGCGGGGGGATAACTATGGCTACACCTTC.

The gene calls are TRBV19 and TRBJ2-7, with D unclear. Looked up from germline, CDR1 is LNHDA and CDR2 is SQIVND (reference sequence). The CDR3 sequence is 12 residues long. The V end was cut by 3 bases, the J end by 7 bases, with 10 bases between. DNA for the CDR3: TGTGCCAGTAGTATGTTAGACGGGGAGCAGTACTTC. Translating gives CASSMLDGEQYF.

The chain joins TRBV19 to TRBJ2-2; a weak D match, TRBD1 (5 bases). Germline values: CDR1 LNHDA, CDR2 SQIVND (reference sequence). V lost 4 bases and J 2 bases, leaving 11 bases between the germline ends. CDR3 length equals 15 residues. The CDR3 DNA reads as TGTGCCAGTAGTAGCATTGGACAAAACACCGGGGAGCTGTTTTTT. Translating gives CASSSIGQNTGELFF.

The CDR3, as DNA: TGTGCCATCAGTGATATTACAGTAAATGGCTACGAGCAGTACTTC. This gives the protein CAISDITVNGYEQYF. The V gene is TRBV10-3, the J gene TRBJ2-7; D is ambiguous. The V end lost 3 bases, the J end lost 3 bases, and 15 bases lay between the germline ends. The V gene's germline CDR1 is ENHRY and CDR2 SYGVKD. CDR3 length: 15 residues.

The chain joins TRBV9 to TRBJ1-4, with 7 positions matching TRBD1. After removal of 4 bases from V and 3 bases from J, the junction contained 9 bases not matched to a gene. This CDR3 contains 16 residues. The germline V gene has CDR1 SGDLS and CDR2 YYNGEE. The DNA for the CDR3 is TGTGCCAGCAGCCTAAATCCAGGGGGTCCTAATGAAAAACTGTTTTTT. It yields the protein CASSLNPGGPNEKLFF.

This rearrangement joins TRBV7-8 to TRBJ2-2; 10 bases map to TRBD2. The germline gives CDR1 SGHVS, CDR2 FQNEAQ. The V segment lost 1 base and the J segment 0 bases; nucleotides outside the gene matches: 5. The CDR3 consists of 18 residues. CDR3 residues: CASSLVSSGGPNTGELFF. The CDR3 coding sequence is TGTGCCAGCAGCTTAGTGTCTAGCGGGGGCCCGAACACCGGGGAGCTGTTTTTT.

This clone was observed a single time. The V and J genes are TRBV6-5 and TRBJ1-6; D is uncertain. This CDR3 is built from 13 residues. Germline V gene data show CDR1 as MNHEY and CDR2 as SVGAGI. Trimming left V 4 bases short and J 10 bases short, with 11 bases between. The CDR3 loop is CASSSAAGSPLHF. CDR3 DNA: TGTGCCAGCAGTTCCGCCGCCGGCTCACCCCTCCACTTT.

This clone was counted once. The chain carries TRBV5-6 and TRBJ1-5; possible D gene TRBD1, 6 bases. CDR1 is SGHDT and CDR2 is YYEEEE in the germline V gene. The CDR3 contains 14 residues. Trimming took 4 bases from V and 1 from J, leaving 9 bases between them. The DNA for the CDR3 is TGTGCCAGCAGCGGAGGGGGGAGCAATCAGCCCCAGCATTTT. Protein: CASSGGGSNQPQHF.

J is TRBJ1-5 and V is TRBV27; a possible D gene is TRBD1 (6 bases). With 2 bases removed from V and 7 bases from J, the gap between germline ends came to 15 bases. Per germline, CDR1 MNHEY and CDR2 SMNVEV (reference sequence). CDR3 length: 15 residues. The CDR3 coding sequence is TGTGCCAGCAGTTTACGGGTCGACAGGTTGCAGCCCCAGCATTTT. Translating gives CASSLRVDRLQPQHF.